These 24 T cell receptor beta chains came from one sample sequenced in a study of PD-L1 blockade in urothelial cancer. Sample time point: peripheral blood 6 weeks after treatment start. TCRdb keeps only in-frame clones here, not all; method: immunoSEQ multiplex PCR. The sample carries approximately 110,000 clones, about 91% recorded once. The sample was PBMCs, taken around atezolizumab (anti-PD-L1) treatment. These TCRs come from a man in his sixties with urothelial cancer.

The chain recombines TRBV18 with TRBJ2-5; TRBD2 agrees at 9 bases. CDR1 and CDR2 (germline): KGHSH, LQKENI. The V and J ends lost 3 bases and 0 bases, in that order; junction bases with no gene match: 8. This CDR3 contains 17 residues. The CDR3 DNA reads TGTGCCAGCTCACCGCGCTTGGCGGGAGGGGACCAAGAGACCCAGTACTTC. This gives the protein CASSPRLAGGDQETQYF.

The gene calls are TRBV7-9 and TRBJ1-5, with D possibly matching TRBD1 (6 bases). The V end was cut by 5 bases, the J end by 2 bases, with 10 bases between. Germline CDR1 SEHNR, CDR2 FQNEAQ (reference sequence). The CDR3 spans 14 residues. The CDR3 DNA follows: TGTGCCAGCAGCCAAGGGGGGGGCAATCAGCCCCAGCATTTT. Translated, it gives CASSQGGGNQPQHF.

The chain's CDR3 is CASSIVSKDGYTF. The CDR3 DNA is TGTGCCAGTAGTATAGTAAGCAAAGATGGCTACACCTTC. The V call is TRBV19, the J call TRBJ1-2, with D hard to call. V was pared by 1 base and J by 6 bases, with 9 bases between. Germline CDR1 and CDR2: LNHDA and SQIVND (reference sequence). This CDR3 contains 13 residues.

CDR3 nucleotide sequence: TGTGCCAGCAGACTAAACATACAGGGGGCGCACGGCTACACCTTC. This sequence encodes CASRLNIQGAHGYTF. The chain recombines TRBV6-5 with TRBJ1-2; 9 nucleotides align to TRBD1. The V segment lost 6 bases and the J segment 8 bases; nucleotides outside the gene matches: 13. Germline V gene sequence: CDR1 MNHEY, CDR2 SVGAGI. The CDR3 is made up of 15 amino acids.

The chain carries TRBV30 and TRBJ2-1; D not certain. V was shortened by 0 bases and J by 7 bases, with 7 bases between the two germline ends. Germline values: CDR1 GTSNPN, CDR2 SVGIG (reference sequence). The CDR3 consists of 12 residues. This CDR3 is CAWSVQSNEQFF. The DNA of the CDR3 is TGTGCCTGGAGTGTACAATCTAATGAGCAGTTCTTC.

CDR3 DNA sequence: TGTGCCAGCAGGCGGGGGTTGGACTCACCCCTCCACTTT. Translation: CASRRGLDSPLHF. V is TRBV6-1 and J is TRBJ1-6; a possible D gene is TRBD1 (5 bases). The CDR3 sequence is 13 residues long. Trimming shortened V by 6 bases and J by 10 bases, and 13 bases separated the two germline ends. Germline V CDR1 and CDR2: MNHNS, SASEGT.

The chain couples TRBV10-3 to TRBJ2-7; perhaps TRBD1 as D (5 bases). V gave up 2 bases and J gave up 0 bases, with 11 bases separating them. CDR1 and CDR2 (germline): ENHRY, SYGVKD. CDR3 length equals 15 residues. CDR3 sequence (DNA): TGTGCCATCAGTGAGGCGCAGGGTACCTCCTACGAGCAGTACTTC. Protein product: CAISEAQGTSYEQYF.

The chain joins TRBV4-1 to TRBJ2-3; 9 positions agree with TRBD1. Germline trimming cut 3 bases from V and 6 bases from J; bases unmatched to any gene: 4. The CDR3 runs 14 residues. The germline gives CDR1 MGHRA, CDR2 YSYEKL. This chain's CDR3 is CASSQGQGVDTQYF. The CDR3 DNA reads as TGCGCCAGCAGCCAGGGACAGGGAGTCGATACGCAGTATTTT.

This clone has a handful of counts. The rearrangement uses TRBV9 and TRBJ1-2; tentatively, D is TRBD1 (6 bases). The CDR3 runs 13 residues. Germline CDR1 and CDR2: SGDLS and YYNGEE. The V end lost 4 bases, the J end lost 8 bases, and 15 bases lay between the germline ends. The CDR3 coding sequence is TGTGCCAGCAGCATGGACACGACAGGAGGCTACACCTTC. It is translated as CASSMDTTGGYTF.

Only one count was recorded for this clone. The chain carries TRBV5-5 and TRBJ1-5; the D gene is possibly TRBD1 (5 bases). Trimming cost V 0 bases and J 7 bases, with 11 bases left between them. Looked up from germline, CDR1 is SGHKS and CDR2 is YYEKEE (reference sequence). CDR3 size: 14 residues. This CDR3 is CASSLATEGQPQHF. The DNA of the CDR3 is TGTGCCAGCAGCTTGGCCACGGAGGGGCAGCCCCAGCATTTT.

V and J are TRBV30 and TRBJ1-3; D unresolved. The germline V gene encodes CDR1 GTSNPN and CDR2 SVGIG (reference sequence). Deletions cut 1 base from V and 0 bases from J, with 10 bases between. The CDR3 covers 15 residues. CDR3 sequence reads: CAWSEGVFSGNTIYF. The CDR3 bases are TGTGCCTGGAGTGAGGGAGTTTTCTCTGGAAACACCATATATTTT.

V is TRBV7-9 and J is TRBJ2-7; the D gene is possibly TRBD1 (6 bases). CDR3 length equals 15 residues. CDR1 is SEHNR, CDR2 FQNEAQ, per germline (reference sequence). V was cut by 2 bases and J by 2 bases, with 13 bases left in between. CDR3 residues: CASSLRGHTTYEQYF. The CDR3 DNA is TGTGCCAGCAGCTTAAGGGGACATACAACCTACGAGCAGTACTTC. Based on the CDR3 plus reference TRBV7-9 and TRBJ2-7, the full variable domain is DTGVSQNPRHKITKRGQNVTFRCDPISEHNRLYWYRQTLGQGPEFLTYFQNEAQLEKSRLLSDRFSAERPKGSFSTLEIQRTEQGDSAMYLCASSLRGHTTYEQYFGPGTRLTVT.

The chain has TRBV30 and TRBJ1-1; D is perhaps TRBD1 (5 bases). There are 15 residues in the CDR3. CDR1 is GTSNPN, CDR2 SVGIG, per germline (reference sequence). Trimming took 5 bases from V and 0 from J, leaving 16 bases between them. CDR3 sequence: CAWVSGGTLNTEAFF. The CDR3 region has the DNA TGTGCCTGGGTCTCCGGTGGGACTTTGAACACTGAAGCTTTCTTT. Filled out from reference TRBV30 and TRBJ1-1, the complete variable domain reads SQTIHQWPATLVQPVGSPLSLECTVEGTSNPNLYWYRQAAGRGLQLLFYSVGIGQISSEVPQNLSASRPQDRQFILSSKKLLLSDSGFYLCAWVSGGTLNTEAFFGQGTRLTVV.

The chain carries TRBV19 and TRBJ1-1; TRBD1 is a possible D gene (6 bases). Germline values: CDR1 LNHDA, CDR2 SQIVND (reference sequence). The CDR3 totals 13 residues. V was pared by 4 bases and J by 6 bases, with 12 bases between. The CDR3 DNA reads as TGTGCCAGTAGTACCCGGACAGCATCTGAAGCTTTCTTT. The encoded protein is CASSTRTASEAFF.

The chain joins TRBV5-8 to TRBJ2-7, with 8 bases aligning to TRBD2. Germline trimming cut 3 bases from V and 2 bases from J; bases unmatched to any gene: 16. The CDR3 covers 18 residues. Germline CDR1 is SGHTS and CDR2 is YDEGEE. Here the CDR3 DNA reads TGTGCCAGCAGCTCCTTGATCGCTAGCGGGTTTTCTCCCTACGAGCAGTACTTC. Its translation: CASSSLIASGFSPYEQYF.

In its sample, this clone was seen once. This chain joins TRBV7-8 and TRBJ2-7; 8 nucleotides line up with TRBD2. The CDR3 runs to 15 residues. Looked up from germline, CDR1 is SGHVS and CDR2 is FQNEAQ. V gave up 5 bases and J gave up 2 bases; unmatched junction bases: 8. As DNA, the CDR3 is TGTGCCAGCAGCCCGGGTAGCGGGGTTCCCTACGAGCAGTACTTC. Translation gives CASSPGSGVPYEQYF.

The chain combines TRBV4-3 with TRBJ2-1, with a tentative D call TRBD2 (6 bases). CDR3 length equals 15 residues. Deletions cut 0 bases from V and 1 base from J, with 7 bases between. Germline lookup yields CDR1 LGHNA and CDR2 YSLEER. CDR3 residues: CASSQDGTSYNEQFF. CDR3 DNA: TGCGCCAGCAGCCAAGATGGGACTTCCTACAATGAGCAGTTCTTC.

The J gene is TRBJ2-2, the V gene TRBV4-2, with 14 bases fitting TRBD2. V was pared by 4 bases and J by 2 bases, with 3 bases of the junction left unmatched. Germline values: CDR1 LGHNA, CDR2 YNFKEQ. The CDR3 has 17 amino acids. CDR3 in DNA: TGTGCCAGCAGCCGCGGGACTAGCGGGAGTAACACCGGGGAGCTGTTTTTT. Translating it yields CASSRGTSGSNTGELFF.

The V call is TRBV13, the J call TRBJ2-3; D is ambiguous. The length of the CDR3 is 13 residues. Germline lookup yields CDR1 PRHDT and CDR2 FYEKMQ (reference sequence). Trimming stripped 2 bases from V and 9 bases from J, with 12 bases between. The CDR3 DNA reads TGTGCCAGCAGCTTATTTTCCAGTCAGACGCAGTATTTT. This encodes CASSLFSSQTQYF.

The chain has TRBV7-2 and TRBJ2-5; 9 nucleotides match TRBD1. Germline V gene sequence: CDR1 SGHTA, CDR2 FQGNSA. V gave up 5 bases and J gave up 4 bases; unmatched junction bases: 5. The CDR3 extends over 14 amino acids. The CDR3 nucleotides read TGTGCCAGCAGCGTACAGGGGGCGGGAGAGACCCAGTACTTC. Residues: CASSVQGAGETQYF.

The J gene is TRBJ1-2, the V gene TRBV19; D unclear. The CDR3 has 13 amino acids. V was clipped by 5 bases and J by 6 bases, with 13 bases between them. Germline V gives CDR1 LNHDA, CDR2 SQIVND (reference sequence). This CDR3 is CASSESGRNGYTF. CDR3 DNA: TGTGCCAGTAGTGAAAGCGGGAGGAATGGCTACACCTTC.

The chain couples TRBV7-7 to TRBJ2-3; possibly TRBD1 for D (6 bases). The V gene lost 0 bases and the J gene lost 2 bases, with 9 bases spanning the gap. Germline V lookup: CDR1 SSHAT, CDR2 FNYEAQ (reference sequence). The CDR3 is 15 amino acids. Here the CDR3 DNA reads TGTGCCAGCAGCTTAGCGGGGGCCTCCACAGATACGCAGTATTTT. Translated, it gives CASSLAGASTDTQYF.

The CDR3 bases are TGTGCCAGCAGCTCCAACCGTGCGACTAATGAAAAACTGTTTTTT. This codes for CASSSNRATNEKLFF. The chain uses TRBV7-9 and TRBJ1-4; D call uncertain. The germline gives CDR1 SEHNR, CDR2 FQNEAQ (reference sequence). Between the trimmed V and J ends, which lost 4 bases and 2 bases, there was a span of 11 bases. The CDR3 consists of 15 residues.

V gene TRBV7-2 combines with J gene TRBJ2-1, with D hard to call. From germline, CDR1 is SGHTA and CDR2 FQGNSA. CDR3 length: 16 residues. V was clipped by 5 bases and J by 4 bases, with 18 bases between them. The CDR3 region is CASSPLSTAIYNEQFF. The CDR3 nucleotides read TGTGCCAGCAGCCCCCTATCCACCGCAATTTACAATGAGCAGTTCTTC.